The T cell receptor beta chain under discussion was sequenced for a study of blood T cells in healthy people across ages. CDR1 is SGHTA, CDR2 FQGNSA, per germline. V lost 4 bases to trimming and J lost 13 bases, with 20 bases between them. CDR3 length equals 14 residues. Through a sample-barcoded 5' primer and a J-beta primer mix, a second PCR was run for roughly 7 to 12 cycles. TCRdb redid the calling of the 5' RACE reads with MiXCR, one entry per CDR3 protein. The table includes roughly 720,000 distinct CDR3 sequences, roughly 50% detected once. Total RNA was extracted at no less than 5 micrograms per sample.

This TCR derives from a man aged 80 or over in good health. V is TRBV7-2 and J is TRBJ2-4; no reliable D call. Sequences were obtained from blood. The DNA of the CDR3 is TGTGCCAGCAGCTCCTTTAAGTCCTACAATGAGCAGTACTTC. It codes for CASSSFKSYNEQYF.